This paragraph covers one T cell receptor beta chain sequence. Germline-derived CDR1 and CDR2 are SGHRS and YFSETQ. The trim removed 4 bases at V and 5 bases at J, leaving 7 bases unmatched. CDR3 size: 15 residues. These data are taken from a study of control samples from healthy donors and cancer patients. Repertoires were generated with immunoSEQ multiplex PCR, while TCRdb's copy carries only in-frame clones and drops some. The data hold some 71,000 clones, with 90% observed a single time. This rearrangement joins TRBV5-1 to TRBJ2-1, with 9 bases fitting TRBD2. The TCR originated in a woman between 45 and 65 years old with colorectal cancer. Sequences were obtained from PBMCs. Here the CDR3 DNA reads TGCGCCAGCAGCCTAGAGCGGGGGGATCACAATGAGCAGTTCTTC. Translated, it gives CASSLERGDHNEQFF.